This T cell receptor beta chain was profiled in a study of T cell responses to AZD1222 COVID-19 vaccine. Sequenced by immunoSEQ multiplex PCR; TCRdb stores in-frame clones only, minus some. The profile covers around 160,000 clones, with 91% appearing a single time and about 1.5% taken by the ten largest. The CDR3 runs 15 residues. Trimming took 4 bases from V and 3 from J; bases not matched to a gene: 5. CDR1 and CDR2 (germline): SGHVS, FNYEAQ. Notes on this clone: Its antigen is not identified.

Notes on the study in general: Donors were chiefly white British, with a greater number of females, and clonal diversity was perhaps underestimated. Along spike, vaccine-associated CD4 TCRs were found throughout, with dominance at 160-218 and 743-854.

The specimen comprised peripheral blood, sampled on day 0 of AZD1222 vaccination. This clonotype originated in an adult in good health. V and J are TRBV7-6 and TRBJ1-3, with 8 bases aligning to TRBD1. The CDR3 loop is CASSSGQGHGNTIYF. Here the CDR3 DNA reads TGTGCCAGCAGCTCCGGACAGGGCCATGGAAACACCATATATTTT.